This TCR beta chain comes out of a study of shared clonotypes between healthy human individuals. Study at large: The donors, two women and a few men, were aged 18 to 49.

Amplification in unsorted PBMC replicate PCRs started from around 0.3 ug DNA, which equals 28,000 or so T cell genomes. Authors' methods: ImmunoSEQ gave junction-only sequences without quality scores, so filtering differed. The data were produced by immunoSEQ multiplex PCR, yet TCRdb's version contains in-frame clones alone and is incomplete. The V and J calls and clone size were taken over from that table, and D and trimming were inferred from the DNA. The repertoire has around 95,000 clones, less than 60% of them found once; the top ten carry roughly 16%. The CDR3 has 14 residues. Between the trimmed V and J ends, which lost 4 bases and 4 bases, there was a span of 13 bases. Germline V CDR1 and CDR2: MDHEN, SYDVKM.

Sequenced sample: PBMCs. The chain is built from TRBV28 and TRBJ1-1; D is perhaps TRBD1 (5 bases). This receptor was identified in a woman aged 40 to 50 in good health. Some clones in this sample may be carry-over from other donors' samples. The CDR3 DNA sequence: TGTGCCAGCAGTTCTTTAGGGGAGGGCACTGAAGCTTTCTTT. The encoded protein is CASSSLGEGTEAFF.